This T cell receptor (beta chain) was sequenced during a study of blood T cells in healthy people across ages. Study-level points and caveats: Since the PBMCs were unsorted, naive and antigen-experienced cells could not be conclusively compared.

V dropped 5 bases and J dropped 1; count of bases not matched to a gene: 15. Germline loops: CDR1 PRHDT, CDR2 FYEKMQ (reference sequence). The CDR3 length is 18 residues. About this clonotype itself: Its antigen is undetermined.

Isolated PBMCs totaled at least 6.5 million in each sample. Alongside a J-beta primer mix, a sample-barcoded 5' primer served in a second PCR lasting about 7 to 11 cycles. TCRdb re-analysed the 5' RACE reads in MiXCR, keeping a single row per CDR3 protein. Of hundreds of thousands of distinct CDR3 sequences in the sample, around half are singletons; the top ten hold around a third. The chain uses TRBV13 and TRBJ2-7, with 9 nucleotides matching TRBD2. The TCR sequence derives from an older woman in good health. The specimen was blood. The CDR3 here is CASSHNRAGGTHSYEQYF. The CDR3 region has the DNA TGTGCCAGCAGCCATAACCGAGCGGGAGGAACTCATTCCTACGAGCAGTACTTC.